The rows below give T cell receptor beta chains drawn from one sample of a study of blood T cells in healthy people across ages. TCRdb processed the 5' RACE reads anew with MiXCR; each CDR3 protein has one entry. The sample has about 830,000 distinct CDR3 sequences, about 59% seen once; the top ten hold about a quarter. Sequenced: blood. These TCRs come from a man aged 30 to 45 in good health. CDR3s leave out the opening cysteine and the closing phenylalanine or tryptophan.

V gene: TRBV9; J gene: TRBJ2-3; CDR3 protein: ASSVAGGGASDTQY
V gene: TRBV23-1; J gene: TRBJ2-5; CDR3 protein: ASSQFGGEASGGQETQY
V gene: TRBV7-9; J gene: TRBJ2-1; CDR3 protein: ASSVSVYNEQF
V gene: TRBV5-1; J gene: TRBJ2-2; CDR3 protein: ASSFSGDYTGELF
V gene: TRBV10-3; J gene: TRBJ1-5; CDR3 protein: ATSEDRHQPQH
V gene: TRBV28; J gene: TRBJ2-7; CDR3 protein: ASSLPLGEFLCEQY
V gene: TRBV12-3/TRBV12-4; J gene: TRBJ2-7; CDR3 protein: ASSNTRDPGEQY
V gene: TRBV9; J gene: TRBJ2-6; CDR3 protein: ASSPGDTIFSGANVLT
V gene: TRBV5-1; J gene: TRBJ2-5; CDR3 protein: ASSRWTGGETQY
V gene: TRBV5-4; J gene: TRBJ2-1; CDR3 protein: ASSLEKRGGDNEQF
V gene: TRBV6-1; J gene: .; CDR3 protein: ASSLAGPSGGQETQY
V gene: TRBV20-1; J gene: TRBJ1-1; CDR3 protein: SAVQFMNTEAF
V gene: TRBV20-1; J gene: TRBJ1-2; CDR3 protein: SARVRDIGYT
V gene: TRBV4-2; J gene: TRBJ2-1; CDR3 protein: ASSQETSGNEQF
V gene: TRBV20-1; J gene: TRBJ2-7; CDR3 protein: SARGLVSYEQY
V gene: TRBV20-1; J gene: TRBJ2-3; CDR3 protein: SARESLAADTQY